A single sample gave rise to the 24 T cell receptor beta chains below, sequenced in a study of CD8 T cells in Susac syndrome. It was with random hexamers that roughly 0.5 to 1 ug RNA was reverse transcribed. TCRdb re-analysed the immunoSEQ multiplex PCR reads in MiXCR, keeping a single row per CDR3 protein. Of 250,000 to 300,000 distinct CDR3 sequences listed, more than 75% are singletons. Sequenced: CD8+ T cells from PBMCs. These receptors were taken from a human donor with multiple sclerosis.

The CDR3 here is CAISESGLAGGSYNEQFF. CDR3 coding DNA: TGTGCCATCAGTGAGTCGGGACTAGCGGGAGGCTCCTACAATGAGCAGTTCTTC. V is TRBV10-3 and J is TRBJ2-1; TRBD2 aligns across 15 bases. V shed 0 bases and J 0 bases; nucleotides not matched to a gene: 0. The CDR3 contains 18 residues. Germline V gives CDR1 ENHRY, CDR2 SYGVKD.

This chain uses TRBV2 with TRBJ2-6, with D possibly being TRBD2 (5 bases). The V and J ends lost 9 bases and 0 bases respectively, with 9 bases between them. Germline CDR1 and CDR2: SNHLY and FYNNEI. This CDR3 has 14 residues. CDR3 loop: CASRGVSGANVLTF. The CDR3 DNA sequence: TGTGCCAGTCGGGGAGTCTCTGGGGCCAACGTCCTGACTTTC.

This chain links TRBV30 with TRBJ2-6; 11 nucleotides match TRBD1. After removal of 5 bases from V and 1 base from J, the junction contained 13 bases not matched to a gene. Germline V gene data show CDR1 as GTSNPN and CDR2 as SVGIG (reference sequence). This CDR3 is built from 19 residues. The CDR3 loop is CAWGGQGDRLGSGANVLTF. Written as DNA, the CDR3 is TGTGCCTGGGGGGGACAGGGGGATCGGCTGGGTTCTGGGGCCAACGTCCTGACTTTC.

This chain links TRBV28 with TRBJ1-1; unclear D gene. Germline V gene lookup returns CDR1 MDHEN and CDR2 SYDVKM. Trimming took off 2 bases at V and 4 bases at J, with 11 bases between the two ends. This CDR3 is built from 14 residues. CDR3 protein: CASSLVDRSTEAFF. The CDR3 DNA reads TGTGCCAGCAGTTTAGTGGATCGGAGCACTGAAGCTTTCTTT. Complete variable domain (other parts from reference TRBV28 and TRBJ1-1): DVKVTQSSRYLVKRTGEKVFLECVQDMDHENMFWYRQDPGLGLRLIYFSYDVKMKEKGDIPEGYSVSREKKERFSLILESASTNQTSMYLCASSLVDRSTEAFFGQGTRLTVV.

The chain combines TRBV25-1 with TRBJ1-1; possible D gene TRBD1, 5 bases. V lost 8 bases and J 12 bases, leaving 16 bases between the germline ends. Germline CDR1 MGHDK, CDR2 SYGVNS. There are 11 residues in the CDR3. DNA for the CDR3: TGTGCCAGCGTACAGGACCGGGAAACTTTCTTT. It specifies CASVQDRETFF.

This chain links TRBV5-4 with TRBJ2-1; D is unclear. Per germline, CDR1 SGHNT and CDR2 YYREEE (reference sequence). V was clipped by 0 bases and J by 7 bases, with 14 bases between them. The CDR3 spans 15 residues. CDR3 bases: TGTGCCAGCAGCTTGGGGCGAGGTGTAGGTAATGAGCAGTTCTTC. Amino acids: CASSLGRGVGNEQFF.

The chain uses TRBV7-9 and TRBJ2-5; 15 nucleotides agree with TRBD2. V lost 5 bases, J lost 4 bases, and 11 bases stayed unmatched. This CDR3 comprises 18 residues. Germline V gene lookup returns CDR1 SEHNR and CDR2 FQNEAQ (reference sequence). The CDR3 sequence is CASSPWWTSGRVRETQYF. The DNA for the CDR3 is TGTGCCAGCAGCCCCTGGTGGACTAGCGGGAGGGTAAGAGAGACCCAGTACTTC.

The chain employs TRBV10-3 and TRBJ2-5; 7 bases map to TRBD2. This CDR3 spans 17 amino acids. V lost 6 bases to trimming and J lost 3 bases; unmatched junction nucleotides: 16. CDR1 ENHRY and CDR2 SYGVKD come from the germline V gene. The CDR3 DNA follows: TGTGCCATCAGGGGGTCGCCTAGCGGCCGTGATAAAGAGACCCAGTACTTC. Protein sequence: CAIRGSPSGRDKETQYF.

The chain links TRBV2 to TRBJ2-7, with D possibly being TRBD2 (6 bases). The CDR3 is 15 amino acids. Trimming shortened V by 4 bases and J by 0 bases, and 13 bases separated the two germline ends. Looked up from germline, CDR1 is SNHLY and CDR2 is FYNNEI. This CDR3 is CASSVWGLGSYEQYF. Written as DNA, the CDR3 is TGTGCCAGCAGTGTATGGGGACTTGGCTCCTACGAGCAGTACTTC.

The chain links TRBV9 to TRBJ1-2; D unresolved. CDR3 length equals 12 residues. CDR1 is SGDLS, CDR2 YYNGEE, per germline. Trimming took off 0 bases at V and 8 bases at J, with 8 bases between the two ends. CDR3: CASSVGRAGYTF. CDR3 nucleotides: TGTGCCAGCAGCGTAGGTAGGGCCGGCTACACCTTC.

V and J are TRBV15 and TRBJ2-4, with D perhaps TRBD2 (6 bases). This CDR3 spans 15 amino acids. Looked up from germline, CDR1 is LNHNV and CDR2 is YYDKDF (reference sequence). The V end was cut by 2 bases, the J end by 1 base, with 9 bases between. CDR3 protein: CATSRPGGAKNIQYF. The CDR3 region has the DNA TGTGCCACCAGCAGACCTGGGGGGGCCAAAAACATTCAGTACTTC.

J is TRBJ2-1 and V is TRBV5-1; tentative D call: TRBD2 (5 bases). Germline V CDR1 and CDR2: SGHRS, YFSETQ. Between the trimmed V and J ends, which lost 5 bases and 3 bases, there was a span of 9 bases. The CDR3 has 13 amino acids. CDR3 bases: TGCGCCAGCAGTGGGGAGTTCTACAATGAGCAGTTCTTC. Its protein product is CASSGEFYNEQFF. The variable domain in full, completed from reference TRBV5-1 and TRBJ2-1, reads KAGVTQTPRYLIKTRGQQVTLSCSPISGHRSVSWYQQTPGQGLQFLFEYFSETQRNKGNFPGRFSGRQFSNSRSEMNVSTLELGDSALYLCASSGEFYNEQFFGPGTRLTVL.

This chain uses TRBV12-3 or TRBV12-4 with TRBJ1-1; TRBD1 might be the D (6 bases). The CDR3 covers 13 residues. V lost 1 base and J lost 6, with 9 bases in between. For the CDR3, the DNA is TGTGCCAGCAGTTTAGGGGGACACCCTGAAGCTTTCTTT. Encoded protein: CASSLGGHPEAFF.

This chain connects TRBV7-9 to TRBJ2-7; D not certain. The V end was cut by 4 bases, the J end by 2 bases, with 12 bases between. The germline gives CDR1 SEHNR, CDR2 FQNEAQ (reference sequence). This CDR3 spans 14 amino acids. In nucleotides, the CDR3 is TGTGCCAGCAGCTCGACGGACGGACCCTACGAGCAGTACTTC. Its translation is CASSSTDGPYEQYF.

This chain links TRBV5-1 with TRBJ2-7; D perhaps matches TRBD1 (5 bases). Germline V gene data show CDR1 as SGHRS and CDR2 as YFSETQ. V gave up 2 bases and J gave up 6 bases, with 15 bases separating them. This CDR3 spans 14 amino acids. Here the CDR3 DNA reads TGCGCCAGCAGCTTAAACCAGGGTAGGAGCGAGCAGTACTTC. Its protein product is CASSLNQGRSEQYF.

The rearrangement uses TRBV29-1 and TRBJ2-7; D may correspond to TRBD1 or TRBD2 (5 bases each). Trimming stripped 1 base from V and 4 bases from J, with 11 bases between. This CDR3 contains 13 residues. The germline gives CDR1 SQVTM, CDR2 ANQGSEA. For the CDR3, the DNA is TGCAGCGTTGAAGTAGGGGACCCTTACGAGCAGTACTTC. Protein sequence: CSVEVGDPYEQYF.

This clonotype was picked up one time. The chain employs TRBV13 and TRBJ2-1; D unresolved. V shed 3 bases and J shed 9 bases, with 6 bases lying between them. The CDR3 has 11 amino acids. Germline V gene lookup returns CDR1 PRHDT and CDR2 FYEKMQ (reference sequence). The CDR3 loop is CASSFKSEQFF. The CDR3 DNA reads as TGTGCCAGCAGCTTTAAGAGTGAGCAGTTCTTC.

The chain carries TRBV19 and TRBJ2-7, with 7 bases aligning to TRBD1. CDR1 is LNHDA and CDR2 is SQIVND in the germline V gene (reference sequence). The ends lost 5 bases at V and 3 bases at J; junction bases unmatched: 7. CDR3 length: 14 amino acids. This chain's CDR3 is CASSYPGQYYEQYF. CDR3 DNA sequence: TGTGCCAGTAGTTATCCGGGACAGTACTACGAGCAGTACTTC.

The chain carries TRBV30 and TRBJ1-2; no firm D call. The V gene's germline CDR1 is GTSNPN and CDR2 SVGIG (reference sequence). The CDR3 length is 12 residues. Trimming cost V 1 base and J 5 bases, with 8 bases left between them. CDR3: CAWSEDSYGYTF. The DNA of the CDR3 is TGTGCCTGGAGTGAGGACTCGTATGGCTACACCTTC.

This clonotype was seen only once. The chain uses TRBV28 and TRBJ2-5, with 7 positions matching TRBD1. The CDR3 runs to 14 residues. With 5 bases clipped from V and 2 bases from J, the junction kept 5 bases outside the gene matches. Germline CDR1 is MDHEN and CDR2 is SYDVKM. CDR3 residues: CASSELGQQETQYF. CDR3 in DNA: TGTGCCAGCAGTGAACTGGGACAGCAAGAGACCCAGTACTTC.

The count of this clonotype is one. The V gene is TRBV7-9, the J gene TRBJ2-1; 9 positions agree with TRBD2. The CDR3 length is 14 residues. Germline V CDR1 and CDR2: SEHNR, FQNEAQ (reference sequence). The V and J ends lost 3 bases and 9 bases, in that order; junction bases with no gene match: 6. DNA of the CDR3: TGTGCCAGCAGCTTCTCTAGCGGGAATGGTGAGCAGTTCTTC. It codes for CASSFSSGNGEQFF.

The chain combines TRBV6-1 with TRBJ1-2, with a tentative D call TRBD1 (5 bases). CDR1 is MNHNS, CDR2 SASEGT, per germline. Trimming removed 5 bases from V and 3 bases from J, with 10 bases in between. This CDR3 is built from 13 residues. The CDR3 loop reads CASSPTDYYGYTF. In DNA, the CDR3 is TGTGCCAGCAGTCCGACAGACTACTATGGCTACACCTTC.

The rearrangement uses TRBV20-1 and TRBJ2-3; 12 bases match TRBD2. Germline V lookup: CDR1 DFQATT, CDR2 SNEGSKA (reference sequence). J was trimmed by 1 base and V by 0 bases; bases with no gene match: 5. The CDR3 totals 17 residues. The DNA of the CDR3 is TGCAGTGCTAGAGATCGGGGACTAGCGGGTGGCACAGATACGCAGTATTTT. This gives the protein CSARDRGLAGGTDTQYF.

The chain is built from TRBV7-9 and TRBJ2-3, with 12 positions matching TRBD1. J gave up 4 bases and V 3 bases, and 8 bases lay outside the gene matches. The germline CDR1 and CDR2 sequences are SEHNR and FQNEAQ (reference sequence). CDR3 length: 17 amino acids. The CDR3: CASSFPGTGGAPDTQYF. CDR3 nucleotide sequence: TGTGCCAGCAGCTTTCCCGGGACAGGGGGCGCCCCAGATACGCAGTATTTT. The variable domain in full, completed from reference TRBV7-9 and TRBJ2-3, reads DTGVSQNPRHKITKRGQNVTFRCDPISEHNRLYWYRQTLGQGPEFLTYFQNEAQLEKSRLLSDRFSAERPKGSFSTLEIQRTEQGDSAMYLCASSFPGTGGAPDTQYFGPGTRLTVL.